A single sample is the source of the 26 T cell receptor beta chains below, sequenced in a study of cytomegalovirus exposure and HLA in healthy donors (dated by TCRdb to about 2017). The method behind the library was the immunoSEQ multiplex PCR assay. A mixture of 60 forward primers for TCR Vbeta segments and 13 reverse primers for TCR Jbeta segments was used in the multiplex PCR. Not all clones reach the TCRdb copy of this immuneACCESS table, which keeps in-frame sequences only. Checked studies attribute under half of the gap to unresolved V genes and leave the rest unexplained. The sample table lists 150,000 to 200,000 clones, about 85% of them with a count of one. Roughly 2.2% of the sample is in the top ten clones. Sequenced input: PBMCs. Receptors were obtained from a man between 18 and 35 years old in good health and CMV-seropositive.

This chain joins TRBV5-4 and TRBJ1-2, with 8 nucleotides matching TRBD1. The CDR3 is made up of 14 amino acids. V lost 4 bases and J lost 2; bases outside the gene matches: 4. Germline-derived CDR1 and CDR2 are SGHNT and YYREEE (reference sequence). This chain's CDR3 is CASSPDRGNYGYTF. DNA for the CDR3: TGTGCCAGCAGCCCCGACAGGGGAAACTATGGCTACACCTTC.

The count of this clone is one. The chain uses TRBV2 and TRBJ2-3, with 16 bases aligning to TRBD2. The V gene's germline CDR1 is SNHLY and CDR2 FYNNEI. With V trimmed by 6 bases and J by 11 bases, 2 bases remained unmatched. The CDR3 runs to 13 residues. The CDR3 region is CASRGLAGGVQYF. CDR3 nucleotide sequence: TGTGCCAGCAGGGGACTAGCGGGGGGGGTGCAGTATTTT.

The rearrangement uses TRBV29-1 and TRBJ1-1; 8 bases agree with TRBD1. The CDR3 runs to 10 residues. Trimming at V came to 7 bases and at J to 11 bases, leaving 6 bases not matched to a gene. Germline assignment: CDR1 SQVTM and CDR2 ANQGSEA. CDR3 loop: CSDDYRGAFF. The DNA for the CDR3 is TGCAGCGATGATTACAGGGGGGCTTTCTTT.

The genes are TRBV6-5 and TRBJ1-1; unclear D gene. This CDR3 has 12 amino acids. Looked up from germline, CDR1 is MNHEY and CDR2 is SVGAGI. V was pared by 6 bases and J by 5 bases, with 10 bases between. DNA for the CDR3: TGTGCCAGCAGCCCCGGCGGGACTGAAGCTTTCTTT. The encoded protein is CASSPGGTEAFF.

The rearrangement joins TRBV5-8 to TRBJ1-5; tentative D call: TRBD1 (5 bases). The CDR3 is 14 residues long. Per the germline V gene, CDR1 is SGHTS and CDR2 is YDEGEE. V lost 7 bases, J lost 6 bases, and 17 bases lay in between. In nucleotides, the CDR3 is TGTGCCAGCCGGGAGGGGTTCCTATTTCAGCCCCAGCATTTT. Protein product: CASREGFLFQPQHF. The full variable domain, with the rest looked up from reference TRBV5-8 and TRBJ1-5, is EAGVTQSPTHLIKTRGQQATLRCSPISGHTSVYWYQQALGLGLQFLLWYDEGEERNRGNFPPRFSGRQFPNYSSELNVNALELEDSALYLCASREGFLFQPQHFGDGTRLSIL.

Only one count was recorded for this clone. The chain couples TRBV30 to TRBJ2-2; 11 bases fit TRBD2. CDR3 size: 13 residues. Germline V gives CDR1 GTSNPN, CDR2 SVGIG (reference sequence). The trim removed 2 bases at V and 8 bases at J, leaving 1 base unmatched. CDR3 bases: TGTGCCTGGAGTCGGACTAGCGGGGGGGAGCTGTTTTTT. Translated, it gives CAWSRTSGGELFF.

This clone was seen only a few times. The chain combines TRBV5-4 with TRBJ1-6; 7 bases match TRBD1. Germline-derived CDR1 and CDR2 are SGHNT and YYREEE (reference sequence). V lost 3 bases to trimming and J lost 10 bases; unmatched junction nucleotides: 7. The CDR3 runs to 14 residues. CDR3: CASSSQGGDSPLHF. The CDR3 DNA sequence: TGTGCCAGCAGCTCCCAGGGGGGAGACTCACCCCTCCACTTT. Variable domain in full (rest from reference TRBV5-4 and TRBJ1-6): ETGVTQSPTHLIKTRGQQVTLRCSSQSGHNTVSWYQQALGQGPQFIFQYYREEENGRGNFPPRFSGLQFPNYSSELNVNALELDDSALYLCASSSQGGDSPLHFGNGTRLTVT.

This clone was recorded once. This chain uses TRBV6-1 with TRBJ2-2, with a tentative D call TRBD1 (6 bases). The germline V gene has CDR1 MNHNS and CDR2 SASEGT. V was trimmed by 2 bases and J by 7 bases, leaving 17 bases between them. This CDR3 spans 16 amino acids. This CDR3 reads CASSEFTGSSIGELFF. CDR3 nucleotide sequence: TGTGCCAGCAGTGAATTTACAGGGTCTAGTATCGGGGAGCTGTTTTTT.

The chain uses TRBV7-3 and TRBJ2-2; 8 nucleotides line up with TRBD2. Trimming at V came to 5 bases and at J to 3 bases, leaving 5 bases not matched to a gene. CDR1 is SGHTA and CDR2 is FQGTGA in the germline V gene. The CDR3 consists of 15 residues. Here the CDR3 DNA reads TGTGCCAGCAGCCTAGAGCGGGGGTACACCGGGGAGCTGTTTTTT. This sequence encodes CASSLERGYTGELFF.

V is TRBV6-1 and J is TRBJ2-3, with TRBD1 matching 10 bases. Per germline, CDR1 MNHNS and CDR2 SASEGT. This CDR3 region has 19 residues. With V trimmed by 5 bases and J by 5 bases, 19 bases remained unmatched. The CDR3 bases are TGTGCCAGCAGTAAAGGGACAGGGGAAAGGACTAGGTCTATAGATACGCAGTATTTT. The encoded protein is CASSKGTGERTRSIDTQYF.

This clone was seen only once. The rearrangement joins TRBV4-3 to TRBJ2-6; the D is unclear. This CDR3 has 15 amino acids. The V end was cut by 1 base, the J end by 4 bases, with 8 bases between. Germline loops: CDR1 LGHNA, CDR2 YSLEER. The DNA for the CDR3 is TGCGCCAGCAGCCAAGGAGGATCCGGGGCCAACGTCCTGACTTTC. Protein sequence: CASSQGGSGANVLTF.

V usage is TRBV4-2 and J usage is TRBJ1-2; 10 bases are a match to TRBD1. Germline V CDR1 and CDR2: LGHNA, YNFKEQ. Germline trimming cut 1 base from V and 8 bases from J; bases unmatched to any gene: 1. The CDR3 is 13 amino acids. CDR3 sequence reads: CASSQGDRGGYTF. The DNA of the CDR3 is TGTGCCAGCAGCCAAGGGGACAGGGGCGGCTACACCTTC.

The genes are TRBV19 and TRBJ2-2; 8 nucleotides agree with TRBD1. V lost 6 bases and J lost 0; bases outside the gene matches: 3. Germline-derived CDR1 and CDR2 are LNHDA and SQIVND (reference sequence). The CDR3 runs to 15 residues. CDR3 protein: CASRKDRANTGELFF. The CDR3 DNA reads as TGTGCCAGTAGAAAGGACAGGGCGAACACCGGGGAGCTGTTTTTT.

The chain combines TRBV19 with TRBJ2-5; 7 bases match TRBD2. Germline V gene sequence: CDR1 LNHDA, CDR2 SQIVND (reference sequence). The CDR3 has 14 residues. V lost 9 bases to trimming and J lost 1 base; unmatched junction nucleotides: 8. The CDR3 loop is CARIGEGFQETQYF. DNA of the CDR3: TGTGCCAGAATAGGGGAGGGCTTCCAAGAGACCCAGTACTTC.

The sample holds one count of this clone. The rearrangement uses TRBV5-1 and TRBJ2-7; 13 bases line up with TRBD2. This CDR3 is 15 amino acids long. V trimming: 0 bases; J trimming: 6 bases; junction bases outside the gene matches: 3. The germline CDR1 and CDR2 sequences are SGHRS and YFSETQ. As DNA, the CDR3 is TGCGCCAGCAGCTTGGCGGGGACTAGCGGGGTCGAGCAGTACTTC. Translated, it gives CASSLAGTSGVEQYF.

The rearrangement links TRBV5-1 to TRBJ2-4; D ambiguous. V lost 1 base and J lost 0, with 11 bases in between. Germline loops: CDR1 SGHRS, CDR2 YFSETQ. The CDR3 contains 16 residues. The DNA for the CDR3 is TGCGCCAGCAGCTTGATTAAAGCCCTAGCCAAAAACATTCAGTACTTC. Its translation: CASSLIKALAKNIQYF.

This clone has only a few counts. The chain combines TRBV6-5 with TRBJ1-1, with a weak D call TRBD1 (6 bases). V was cut by 5 bases and J by 1 base, with 11 bases left in between. The CDR3 spans 14 residues. CDR1 is MNHEY, CDR2 SVGAGI, per germline. As DNA, the CDR3 is TGTGCCAGCAGTGCTCAGGGGTCGAACACTGAAGCTTTCTTT. Translating it yields CASSAQGSNTEAFF.

The rearrangement joins TRBV5-4 to TRBJ2-1; D unclear. The V end lost 0 bases, the J end lost 9 bases, and 4 bases lay between the germline ends. The germline V gene encodes CDR1 SGHNT and CDR2 YYREEE (reference sequence). CDR3 length equals 11 residues. The CDR3 sequence is CASSLVSEQFF. The CDR3 coding sequence is TGTGCCAGCAGCTTGGTGAGTGAGCAGTTCTTC.

The V call is TRBV19, the J call TRBJ2-5; TRBD2 aligns across 15 bases. J was trimmed by 4 bases and V by 7 bases; bases with no gene match: 4. The CDR3 loop spans 15 amino acids. CDR1 is LNHDA and CDR2 is SQIVND in the germline V gene (reference sequence). CDR3 nucleotides: TGTGCCAGTACCGGACTAGCGGGGGGGCGAGAGACCCAGTACTTC. Encoded protein: CASTGLAGGRETQYF.

CDR3 sequence reads: CASSLGGGSGGSYNEQFF. In DNA, the CDR3 is TGTGCCAGCAGCTTAGGGGGTGGTAGCGGGGGTTCTTACAATGAGCAGTTCTTC. The chain recombines TRBV11-3 with TRBJ2-1; 9 bases match TRBD2. J gave up 4 bases and V 1 base, and 11 bases lay outside the gene matches. Per germline, CDR1 SGHNT and CDR2 YENEEA. The CDR3 consists of 18 residues.

This rearrangement joins TRBV19 to TRBJ1-2; weak D call: TRBD1 (6 bases). This CDR3 has 14 residues. CDR1 LNHDA and CDR2 SQIVND come from the germline V gene (reference sequence). The V end lost 5 bases, the J end lost 1 base, and 11 bases lay between the germline ends. The CDR3 reads CASSFGQLNYGYTF. The CDR3 DNA follows: TGTGCCAGTAGTTTTGGACAGCTTAACTATGGCTACACCTTC.

This chain connects TRBV4-3 to TRBJ2-4; D is perhaps TRBD2 (5 bases). The CDR3 spans 17 residues. V shed 0 bases and J shed 0 bases, with 12 bases lying between them. Germline V gives CDR1 LGHNA, CDR2 YSLEER. The CDR3 sequence is CASSQEPLGVAKNIQYF. The DNA of the CDR3 is TGCGCCAGCAGCCAAGAACCCCTCGGGGTAGCCAAAAACATTCAGTACTTC.

The chain employs TRBV7-3 and TRBJ2-2, with D possibly being TRBD1 (6 bases). This CDR3 is 15 amino acids long. Deletions cut 5 bases from V and 0 bases from J, with 10 bases between. Germline CDR1 is SGHTA and CDR2 is FQGTGA. The CDR3 protein is CASSVGTPNTGELFF. The CDR3 DNA is TGTGCCAGCAGCGTCGGGACACCGAACACCGGGGAGCTGTTTTTT.

The chain employs TRBV27 and TRBJ1-1; no definite D call. Germline V gene lookup returns CDR1 MNHEY and CDR2 SMNVEV (reference sequence). The V end was cut by 5 bases, the J end by 4 bases, with 11 bases between. The CDR3 runs 13 residues. CDR3 sequence (DNA): TGTGCCAGCAGTCCTGAATACGGCACTGAAGCTTTCTTT. Its translation: CASSPEYGTEAFF.

The V and J genes are TRBV2 and TRBJ2-2, with TRBD1 as a possible D gene (6 bases). Trimming took off 6 bases at V and 5 bases at J, with 13 bases between the two ends. Per germline, CDR1 SNHLY and CDR2 FYNNEI. The CDR3 spans 14 residues. CDR3 DNA: TGTGCCAGCAGGGGCACAGGGTGGACCGGGGAGCTGTTTTTT. Translation gives CASRGTGWTGELFF.

A few counts support this clone. This chain connects TRBV9 to TRBJ1-2, with D possibly matching TRBD1 (5 bases). Trimming took off 0 bases at V and 4 bases at J, with 16 bases between the two ends. CDR1 SGDLS and CDR2 YYNGEE come from the germline V gene. The length of the CDR3 is 16 residues. CDR3 in amino acids: CASSVGGTGILYGYTF. The CDR3 coding sequence is TGTGCCAGCAGCGTAGGCGGGACTGGGATCCTCTATGGCTACACCTTC.